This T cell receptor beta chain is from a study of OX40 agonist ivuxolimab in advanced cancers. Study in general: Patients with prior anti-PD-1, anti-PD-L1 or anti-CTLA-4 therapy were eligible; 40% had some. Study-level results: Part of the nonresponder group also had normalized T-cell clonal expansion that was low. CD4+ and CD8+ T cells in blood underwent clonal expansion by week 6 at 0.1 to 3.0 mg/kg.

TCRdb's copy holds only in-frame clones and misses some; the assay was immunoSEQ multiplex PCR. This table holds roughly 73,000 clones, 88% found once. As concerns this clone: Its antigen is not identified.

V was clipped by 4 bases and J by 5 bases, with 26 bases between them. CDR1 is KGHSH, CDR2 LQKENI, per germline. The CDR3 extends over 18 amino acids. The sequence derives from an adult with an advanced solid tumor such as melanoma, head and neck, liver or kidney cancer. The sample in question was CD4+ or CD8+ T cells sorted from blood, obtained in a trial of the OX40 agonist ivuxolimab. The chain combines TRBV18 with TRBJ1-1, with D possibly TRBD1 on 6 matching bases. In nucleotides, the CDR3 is TGTGCCAGCTCACGTGCCACAGGGCCGTGGGGTGGCAATACTGAAGCTTTCTTT. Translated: CASSRATGPWGGNTEAFF.